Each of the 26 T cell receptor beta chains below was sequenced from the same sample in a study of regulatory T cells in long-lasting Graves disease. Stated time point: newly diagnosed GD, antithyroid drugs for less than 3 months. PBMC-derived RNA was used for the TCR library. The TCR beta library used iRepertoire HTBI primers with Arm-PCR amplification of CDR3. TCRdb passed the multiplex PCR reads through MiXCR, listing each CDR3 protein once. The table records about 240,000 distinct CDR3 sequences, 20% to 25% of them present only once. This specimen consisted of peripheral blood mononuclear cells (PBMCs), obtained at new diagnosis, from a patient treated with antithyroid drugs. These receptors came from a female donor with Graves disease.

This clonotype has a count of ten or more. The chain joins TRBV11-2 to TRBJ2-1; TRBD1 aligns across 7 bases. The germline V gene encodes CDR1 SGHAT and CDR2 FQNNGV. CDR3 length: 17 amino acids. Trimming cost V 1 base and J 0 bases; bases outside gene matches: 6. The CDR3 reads CASSLGAGGPSYNEQFF. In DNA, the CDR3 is TGTGCCAGCAGCTTAGGAGCAGGGGGACCCTCCTACAATGAGCAGTTCTTC.

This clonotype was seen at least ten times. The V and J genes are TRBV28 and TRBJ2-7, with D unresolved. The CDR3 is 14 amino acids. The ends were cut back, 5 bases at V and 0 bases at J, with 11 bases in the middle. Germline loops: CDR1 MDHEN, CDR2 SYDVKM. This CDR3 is CASSRATYSYEQYF. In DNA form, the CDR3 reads TGTGCCAGCAGTCGGGCCACGTACTCCTACGAGCAGTACTTC.

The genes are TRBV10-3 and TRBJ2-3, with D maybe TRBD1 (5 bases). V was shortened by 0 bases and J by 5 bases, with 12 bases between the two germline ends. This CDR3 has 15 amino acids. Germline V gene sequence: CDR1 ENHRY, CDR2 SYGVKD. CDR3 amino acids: CAISESPGPRDTQYF. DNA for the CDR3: TGTGCCATCAGTGAGTCGCCAGGGCCAAGAGATACGCAGTATTTT.

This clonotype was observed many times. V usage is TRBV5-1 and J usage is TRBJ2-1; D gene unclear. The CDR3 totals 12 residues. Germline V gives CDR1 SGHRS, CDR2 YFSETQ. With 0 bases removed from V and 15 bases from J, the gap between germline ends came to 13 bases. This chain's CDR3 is CASSLEYQLPFF. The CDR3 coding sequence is TGCGCCAGCAGCTTGGAGTACCAACTACCGTTCTTC.

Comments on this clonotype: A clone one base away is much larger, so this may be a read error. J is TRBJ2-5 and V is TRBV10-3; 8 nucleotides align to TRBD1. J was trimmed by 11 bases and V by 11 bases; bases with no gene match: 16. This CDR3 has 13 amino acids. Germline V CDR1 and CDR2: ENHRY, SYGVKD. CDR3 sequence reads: CASNRDRPYGQYF. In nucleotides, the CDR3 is TGTGCCTCTAACCGGGACAGGCCCTACGGGCAGTACTTC.

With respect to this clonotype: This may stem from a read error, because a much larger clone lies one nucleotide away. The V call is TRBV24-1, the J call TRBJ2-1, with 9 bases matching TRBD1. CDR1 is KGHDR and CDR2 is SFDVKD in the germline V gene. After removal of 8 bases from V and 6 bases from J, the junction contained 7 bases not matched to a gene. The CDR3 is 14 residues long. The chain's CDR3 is CATTGTGLPNEQFF. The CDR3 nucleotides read TGTGCCACCACCGGGACAGGGCTTCCCAATGAGCAGTTCTTC.

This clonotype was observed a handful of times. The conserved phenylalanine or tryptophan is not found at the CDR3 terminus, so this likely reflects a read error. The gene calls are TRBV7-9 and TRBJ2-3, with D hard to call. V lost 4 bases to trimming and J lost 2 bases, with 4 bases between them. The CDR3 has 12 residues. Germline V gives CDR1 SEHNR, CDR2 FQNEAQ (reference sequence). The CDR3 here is CASSYFTDTQYL. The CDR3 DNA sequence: TGTGCCAGCAGCTACTTCACAGATACGCAGTATCTT.

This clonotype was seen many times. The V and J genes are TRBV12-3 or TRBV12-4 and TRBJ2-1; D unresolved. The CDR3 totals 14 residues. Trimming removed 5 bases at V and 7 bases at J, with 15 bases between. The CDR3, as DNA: TGTGCCAGCAGTCCCACCCCGCGCAGTAATGAGCAGTTCTTC. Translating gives CASSPTPRSNEQFF.

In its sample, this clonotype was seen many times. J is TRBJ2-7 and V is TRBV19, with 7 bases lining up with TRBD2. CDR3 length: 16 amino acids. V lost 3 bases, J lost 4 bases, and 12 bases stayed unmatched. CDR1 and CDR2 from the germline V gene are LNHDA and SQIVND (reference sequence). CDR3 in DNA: TGTGCCAGTAGTATGCGAGGGTTCAGGGAGGGGTACGAGCAGTACTTC. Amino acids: CASSMRGFREGYEQYF.

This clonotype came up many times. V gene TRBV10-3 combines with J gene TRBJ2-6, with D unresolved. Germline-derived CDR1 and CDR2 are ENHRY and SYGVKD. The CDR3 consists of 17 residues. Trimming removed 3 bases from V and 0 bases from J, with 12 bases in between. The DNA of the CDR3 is TGTGCCATCAGTGACCTAAACCTAGGCTCTGGGGCCAACGTCCTGACTTTC. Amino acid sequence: CAISDLNLGSGANVLTF.

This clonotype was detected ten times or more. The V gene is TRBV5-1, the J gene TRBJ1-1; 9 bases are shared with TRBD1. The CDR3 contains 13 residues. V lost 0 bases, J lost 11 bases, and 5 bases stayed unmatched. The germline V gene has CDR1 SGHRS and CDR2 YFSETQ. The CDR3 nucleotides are TGCGCCAGCAGCTTGGAGGGACAGGGCACGGCTTTCTTT. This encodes CASSLEGQGTAFF. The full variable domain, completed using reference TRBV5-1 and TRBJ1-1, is KAGVTQTPRYLIKTRGQQVTLSCSPISGHRSVSWYQQTPGQGLQFLFEYFSETQRNKGNFPGRFSGRQFSNSRSEMNVSTLELGDSALYLCASSLEGQGTAFFGQGTRLTVV.

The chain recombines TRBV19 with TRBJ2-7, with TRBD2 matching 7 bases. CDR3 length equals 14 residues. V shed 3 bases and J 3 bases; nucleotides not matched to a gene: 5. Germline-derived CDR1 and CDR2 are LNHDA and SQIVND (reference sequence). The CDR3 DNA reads TGTGCCAGTAGTATGGGTCGCGGGGGCTACGAGCAGTACTTC. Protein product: CASSMGRGGYEQYF.

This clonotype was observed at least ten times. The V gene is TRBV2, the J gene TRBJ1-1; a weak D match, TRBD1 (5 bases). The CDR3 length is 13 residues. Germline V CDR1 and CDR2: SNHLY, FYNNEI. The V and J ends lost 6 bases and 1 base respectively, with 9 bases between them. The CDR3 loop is CASRGDWNTEAFF. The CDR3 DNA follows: TGTGCCAGCAGAGGGGACTGGAACACTGAAGCTTTCTTT.

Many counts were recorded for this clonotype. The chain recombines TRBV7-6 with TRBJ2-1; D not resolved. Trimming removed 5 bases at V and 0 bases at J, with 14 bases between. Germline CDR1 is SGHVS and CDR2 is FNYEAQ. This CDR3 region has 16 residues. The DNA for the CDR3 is TGTGCCAGCAGCCGCGCAGCATCTAGCTCCTACAATGAGCAGTTCTTC. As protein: CASSRAASSSYNEQFF.

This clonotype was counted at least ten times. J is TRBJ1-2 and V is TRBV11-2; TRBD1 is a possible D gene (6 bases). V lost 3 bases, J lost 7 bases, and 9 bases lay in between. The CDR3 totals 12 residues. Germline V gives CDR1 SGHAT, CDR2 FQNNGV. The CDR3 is CASSLGGLGYTF. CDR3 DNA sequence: TGTGCCAGCAGCTTGGGGGGGCTTGGCTACACCTTC.

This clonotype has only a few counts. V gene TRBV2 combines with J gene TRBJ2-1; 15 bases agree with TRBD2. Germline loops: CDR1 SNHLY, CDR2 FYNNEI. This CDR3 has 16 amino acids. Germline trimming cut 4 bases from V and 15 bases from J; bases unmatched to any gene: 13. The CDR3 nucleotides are TGTGCCAGCAGTGGCGGACTAGCGGGAGGGCCCGGTGTTGGGTTCTTC. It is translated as CASSGGLAGGPGVGFF.

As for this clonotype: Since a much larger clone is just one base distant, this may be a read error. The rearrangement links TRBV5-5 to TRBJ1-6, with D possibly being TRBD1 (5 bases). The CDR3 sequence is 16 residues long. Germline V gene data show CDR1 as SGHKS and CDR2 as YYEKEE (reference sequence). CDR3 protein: CANSLTDSSYNSPLHF. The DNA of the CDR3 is TGTGCCAACAGCTTGACAGATAGCTCCTATAATTCACCCCTCCACTTT.

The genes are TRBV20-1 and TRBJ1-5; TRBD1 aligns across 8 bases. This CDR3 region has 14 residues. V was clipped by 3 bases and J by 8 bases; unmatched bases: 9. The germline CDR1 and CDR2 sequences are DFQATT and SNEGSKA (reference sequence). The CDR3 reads CSARSQGANEPQHF. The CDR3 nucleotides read TGCAGTGCTAGGAGTCAGGGGGCTAATGAGCCCCAGCATTTT.

The chain's CDR3 is CSARDQSGPREQYF. Here the CDR3 DNA reads TGCAGTGCTAGAGATCAGAGCGGACCTCGGGAGCAGTACTTC. This chain uses TRBV20-1 with TRBJ2-7, with a tentative D call TRBD2 (5 bases). CDR3 size: 14 residues. Trimming stripped 0 bases from V and 7 bases from J, with 16 bases between. From germline, CDR1 is DFQATT and CDR2 SNEGSKA (reference sequence).

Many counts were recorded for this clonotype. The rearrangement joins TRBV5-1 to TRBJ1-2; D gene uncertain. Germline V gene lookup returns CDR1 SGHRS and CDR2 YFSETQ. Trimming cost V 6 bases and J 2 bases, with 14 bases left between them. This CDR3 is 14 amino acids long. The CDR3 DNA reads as TGCGCCAGCACCCTGGGGAGAGGGAACTATGGCTACACCTTC. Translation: CASTLGRGNYGYTF.

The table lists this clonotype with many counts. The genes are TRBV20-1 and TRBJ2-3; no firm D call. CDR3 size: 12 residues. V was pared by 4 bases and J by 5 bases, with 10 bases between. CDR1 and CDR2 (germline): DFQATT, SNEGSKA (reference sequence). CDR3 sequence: CSATDGGDTQYF. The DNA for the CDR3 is TGCAGTGCTACCGATGGTGGAGATACGCAGTATTTT.

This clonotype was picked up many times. The DNA for the CDR3 is TGTGCCAGCTCACCACTCGGCAGCTTCTACGAGCAGTACTTC. It codes for CASSPLGSFYEQYF. This rearrangement joins TRBV18 to TRBJ2-7; D is unclear. This CDR3 is 14 amino acids long. Trimming shortened V by 1 base and J by 3 bases, and 10 bases separated the two germline ends. Germline V CDR1 and CDR2: KGHSH, LQKENI.

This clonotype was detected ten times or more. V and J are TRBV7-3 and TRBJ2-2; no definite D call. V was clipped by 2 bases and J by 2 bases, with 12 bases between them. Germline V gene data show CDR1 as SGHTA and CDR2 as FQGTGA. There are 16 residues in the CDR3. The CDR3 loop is CASSLSPTVNTGELFF. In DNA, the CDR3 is TGTGCCAGCAGCTTATCCCCTACGGTTAACACCGGGGAGCTGTTTTTT. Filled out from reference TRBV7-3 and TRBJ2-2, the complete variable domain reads GAGVSQTPSNKVTEKGKYVELRCDPISGHTALYWYRQSLGQGPEFLIYFQGTGAADDSGLPNDRFFAVRPEGSVSTLKIQRTERGDSAVYLCASSLSPTVNTGELFFGEGSRLTVL.

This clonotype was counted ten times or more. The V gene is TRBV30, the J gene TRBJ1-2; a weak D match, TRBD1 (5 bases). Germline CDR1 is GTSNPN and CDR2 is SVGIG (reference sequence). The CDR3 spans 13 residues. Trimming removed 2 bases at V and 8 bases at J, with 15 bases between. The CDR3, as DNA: TGTGCCTGGAGTACAACAGGAGATTTAGGCTACACCTTC. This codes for CAWSTTGDLGYTF.

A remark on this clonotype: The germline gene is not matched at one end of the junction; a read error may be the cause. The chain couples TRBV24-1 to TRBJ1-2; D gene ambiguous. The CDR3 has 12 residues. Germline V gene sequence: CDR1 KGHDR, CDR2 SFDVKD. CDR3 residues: CTTSDLDYGYTF. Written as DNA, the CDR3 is TGTACCACCAGTGATCTGGACTATGGCTACACCTTC.

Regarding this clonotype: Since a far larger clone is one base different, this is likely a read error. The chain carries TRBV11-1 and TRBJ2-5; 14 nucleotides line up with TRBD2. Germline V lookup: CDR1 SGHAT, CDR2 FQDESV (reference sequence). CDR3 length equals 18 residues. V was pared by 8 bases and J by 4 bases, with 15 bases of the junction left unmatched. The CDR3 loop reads CASGSGTSGGGRRETQYF. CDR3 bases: TGTGCCAGCGGTTCAGGGACTAGCGGGGGCGGAAGAAGAGAGACCCAGTACTTC.